Listed below are T cell receptor beta chains from one sample, sequenced in a study of stem cell transplantation in POMP-related autoinflammatory disease. TCRdb's copy holds only in-frame clones and misses some; the assay was immunoSEQ multiplex PCR. This table has more than 8,500 clones, about 76% appearing once. Sample: CD4+ T cells from PBMCs, taken after stem cell transplantation. Receptors originate from a human patient with POMP-related autoinflammation and immune dysregulation (PRAID). The graft donor may account for some of the T cells. Both conserved end residues are trimmed from each CDR3. Expanded clones are given a class, and other clones once, few, many or no size at all.

v_gene: TRBV19; abundance: .; j_gene: TRBJ1-2; CDR3aa: ASSERLGTNYT
v_gene: TRBV4-1; abundance: .; j_gene: TRBJ2-7; CDR3aa: ASSQDYQREGLSYEQY
v_gene: TRBV2; abundance: .; j_gene: TRBJ2-5; CDR3aa: ATRGEHWETQY
v_gene: TRBV15; abundance: .; j_gene: TRBJ2-1; CDR3aa: AIAAGGPSYEQF
v_gene: TRBV6-2/TRBV6-3; abundance: .; j_gene: TRBJ1-1; CDR3aa: ASSRRTGYATEAF
v_gene: TRBV15; abundance: .; j_gene: TRBJ2-5; CDR3aa: ATSRDRARETQY
v_gene: TRBV15; abundance: few; j_gene: TRBJ2-7; CDR3aa: ATSRDRSYEQY
v_gene: TRBV19; abundance: few; j_gene: TRBJ1-5; CDR3aa: ASSMEVLEGSNQPQH
v_gene: TRBV19; abundance: few; j_gene: TRBJ2-1; CDR3aa: ASLAGVDNEQF
v_gene: TRBV3-1/TRBV3-2; abundance: .; j_gene: TRBJ2-7; CDR3aa: ASSHDSYEQY